These T cell receptor beta chains were read from a single sample in a study of cytomegalovirus exposure and HLA in healthy donors. Clones were sequenced by immunoSEQ multiplex PCR, and TCRdb holds only the in-frame ones, with some missing. In the table there are about 200,000 clones, around 79% of which are singletons. Sequencing was performed on PBMCs. These receptors originate from a woman younger than 45 in good health and CMV-seropositive. The conserved cysteine and the conserved F or W are not part of the CDR3 here. A row's size may be missing; if present it is once, few, many or a size class.

TRBJ2-7	.	TRBV5-1	ASSLGQTDYEQY
TRBJ2-7	.	TRBV29-1	SVGGGGDYEQY
TRBJ1-2	.	TRBV6-5	ASSYEGRGYT
TRBJ2-1	.	TRBV7-9	ASSSPSGSSYNEQF
TRBJ2-7	.	TRBV7-9	ASSNTGGSYEQY
TRBJ2-5	once	TRBV2	ASSGERETQY
TRBJ1-2	.	TRBV6-6	ASSPTGVNYGYT
TRBJ2-7	few	TRBV10-3	ATSRAGGLEEQY
TRBJ2-3	.	TRBV11-2	ASSLVGGPTDTQY
TRBJ2-4	.	TRBV11-2	ASSLGHRTVAGNIQY
TRBJ2-3	.	TRBV7-9	ASSSNWGTSGTDTQY
TRBJ2-6	.	TRBV29-1	SAVSGSGANVLT
TRBJ1-6	.	TRBV9	ASSVVSDNSPLH
TRBJ2-5	.	TRBV6-1	ASSPGTSDGAQY
TRBJ1-1	.	TRBV11-2	ASSFGTGGSLNTEAF
TRBJ1-4	.	TRBV6-5	ASSRGGEGNEKLF
TRBJ2-1	.	TRBV29-1	SVAPLLGAGYNEQF
TRBJ1-2	.	TRBV7-2	ASSLVQGADGYT
TRBJ2-1	.	TRBV5-1	ASSLVPSGSPNEQF
TRBJ1-1	.	TRBV27	ASSWAGVNTEAF
TRBJ1-3	.	TRBV6-5	ASRAPGARNTIY
TRBJ2-1	.	TRBV4-1	ASSQTGTSGGFEQF
TRBJ2-2	.	TRBV7-9	ASSFVFGQGSNTGELF
TRBJ1-5	.	TRBV11-3	ASSSYRDRDGVGNQPQH
TRBJ1-5	.	TRBV5-8	ASSPREDQPQH
TRBJ2-5	.	TRBV19	ASTEGTAPFQETQY
TRBJ2-3	.	TRBV5-1	ASSGLGYSTDTQY
TRBJ2-3	.	TRBV6-5	ASSRGWSSDTQY
TRBJ1-5	.	TRBV19	ASSIGQGNQPQH
TRBJ1-4	once	TRBV18	ASSLTLQGNNEKLF
TRBJ2-7	.	TRBV6-6	ASSRGQGRYEQY
TRBJ2-1	.	TRBV2	ASLPGLTSYNEQF
TRBJ1-6	.	TRBV2	ASATGTPSYNSPLH
TRBJ1-5	.	TRBV30	AWSSGNQPQH
TRBJ1-6	.	TRBV5-6	ASSLVASSYNSPLH
TRBJ1-2	.	TRBV27	ASRPGTGDPYGYT
TRBJ1-2	few	TRBV6-5	ASSSPGQGDYGYT
TRBJ2-5	.	TRBV7-9	SSSHGETQY
TRBJ1-1	.	TRBV6-1	ASTFGGLMNTEAF
TRBJ2-3	.	TRBV5-6	ASTRRGVGADTQY
TRBJ2-3	.	TRBV7-2	ASSLGTGYSTDTQY
TRBJ1-2	.	TRBV30	AWSVGTGFGYT
TRBJ1-3	.	TRBV5-6	ASSLAARGPGNTIY
TRBJ1-5	.	TRBV10-3	AISPGTGDNQPQH
TRBJ2-5	.	TRBV2	ASRAGEGQETQY
TRBJ1-4	.	TRBV11-2	ASSFGGRGLNEKLF
TRBJ2-3	.	TRBV5-1	ASSTTGTDTQY
TRBJ2-7	.	TRBV7-8	ASSLALRTSRAYEQY
TRBJ2-7	.	TRBV5-4	ASSAQLAGGYEQY
TRBJ2-2	.	TRBV7-8	ASSLVSVWESTGELF
TRBJ2-6	.	TRBV6-5	ASSGQGAGANVLT
TRBJ1-1	once	TRBV10-3	AMQGGNTEAF
TRBJ2-2	.	TRBV14	ASSPWGGGELF
TRBJ2-2	.	TRBV5-5	ASSLGLGVGELF
TRBJ2-6	.	TRBV12-5	ASDQGTGANVLT
TRBJ2-2	.	TRBV6-5	ASSFTTGGAGGELF
TRBJ1-1	.	TRBV6-1	ASSGGQGRGTEAF